This T cell receptor beta chain originates from a study of T cells in Graves' hyperthyroidism and ophthalmopathy. Study-wide results and limits: Model output signaled ophthalmopathy a median 6.5 months ahead of onset.

The V end lost 0 bases, the J end lost 3 bases, and 11 bases lay between the germline ends. Germline-derived CDR1 and CDR2 are LGHNA and YNFKEQ. The CDR3 is 15 residues long. TCR beta CDR3 sequences were amplified from RNA transcripts. Using the HTBI primer set, a first-round RT-PCR was run on the TCR CDR3. TCRdb reprocessed the multiplex PCR reads via MiXCR and lists one record per CDR3 protein. Among around 500,000 distinct CDR3 sequences listed, about 14% were seen once. Stability of Graves' hyperthyroidism was defined as absent ophthalmopathy progression within 18 months. Only a few counts were recorded for this clonotype. Its matching antigen is unknown.

The sequenced sample was blood. The chain has TRBV4-2 and TRBJ2-5; no clear D gene. The sequence was obtained from a woman aged 40 to 50 with Graves' hyperthyroidism. The CDR3 loop reads CASSQDTIQKETQYF. CDR3 coding DNA: TGTGCCAGCAGCCAAGATACTATTCAGAAAGAGACCCAGTACTTC.